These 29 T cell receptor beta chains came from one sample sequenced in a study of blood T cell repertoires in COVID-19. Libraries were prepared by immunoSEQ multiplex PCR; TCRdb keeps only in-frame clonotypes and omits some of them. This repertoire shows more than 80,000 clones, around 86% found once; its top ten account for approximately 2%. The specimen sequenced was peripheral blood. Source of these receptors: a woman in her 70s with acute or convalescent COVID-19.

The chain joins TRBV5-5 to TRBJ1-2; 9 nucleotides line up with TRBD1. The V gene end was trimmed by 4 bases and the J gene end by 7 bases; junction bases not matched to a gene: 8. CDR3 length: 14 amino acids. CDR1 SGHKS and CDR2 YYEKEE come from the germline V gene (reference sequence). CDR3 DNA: TGTGCCAGCAGCCGTACAGGGGGCGTCGGTGGCTACACCTTC. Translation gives CASSRTGGVGGYTF.

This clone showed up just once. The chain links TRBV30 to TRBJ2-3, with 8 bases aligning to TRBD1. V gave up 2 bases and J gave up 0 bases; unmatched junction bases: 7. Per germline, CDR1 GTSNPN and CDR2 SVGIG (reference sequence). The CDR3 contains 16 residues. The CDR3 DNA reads TGTGCCTGGAGTCCAAACAGGGGGTTTAGCACAGATACGCAGTATTTT. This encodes CAWSPNRGFSTDTQYF.

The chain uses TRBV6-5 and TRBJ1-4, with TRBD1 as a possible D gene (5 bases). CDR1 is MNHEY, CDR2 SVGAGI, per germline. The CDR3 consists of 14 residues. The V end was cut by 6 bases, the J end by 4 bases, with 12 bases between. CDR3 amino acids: CASSDRRSNEKLFF. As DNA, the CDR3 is TGTGCCAGCAGCGACAGAAGAAGTAATGAAAAACTGTTTTTT.

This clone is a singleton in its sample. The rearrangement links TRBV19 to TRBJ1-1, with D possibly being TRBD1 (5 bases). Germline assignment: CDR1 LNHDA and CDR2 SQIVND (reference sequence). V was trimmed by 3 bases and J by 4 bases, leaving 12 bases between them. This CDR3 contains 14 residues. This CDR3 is CASSITRDSTEAFF. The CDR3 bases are TGTGCCAGTAGTATTACCCGAGACAGCACTGAAGCTTTCTTT.

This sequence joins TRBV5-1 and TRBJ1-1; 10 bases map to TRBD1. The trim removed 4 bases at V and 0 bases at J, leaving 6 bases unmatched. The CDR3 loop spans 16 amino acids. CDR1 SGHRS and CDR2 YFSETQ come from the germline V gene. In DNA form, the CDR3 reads TGCGCCAGCAGCCAAGGGACAGGGGTCCTGAACACTGAAGCTTTCTTT. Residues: CASSQGTGVLNTEAFF.

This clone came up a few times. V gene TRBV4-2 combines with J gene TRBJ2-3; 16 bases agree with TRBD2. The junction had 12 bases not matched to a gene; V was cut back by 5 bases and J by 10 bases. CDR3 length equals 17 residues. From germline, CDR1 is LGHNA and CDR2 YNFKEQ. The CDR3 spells CASSGPGTSGGAGSQYF. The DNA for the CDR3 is TGTGCCAGCAGCGGACCAGGGACTAGCGGGGGGGCAGGGTCGCAGTATTTT.

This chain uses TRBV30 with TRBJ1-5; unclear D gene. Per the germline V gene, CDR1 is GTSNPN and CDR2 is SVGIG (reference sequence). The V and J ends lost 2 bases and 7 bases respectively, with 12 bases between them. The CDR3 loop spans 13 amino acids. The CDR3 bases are TGTGCCTGGAGTACAGTGGCGGGCCAGCCCCAGCATTTT. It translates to CAWSTVAGQPQHF.

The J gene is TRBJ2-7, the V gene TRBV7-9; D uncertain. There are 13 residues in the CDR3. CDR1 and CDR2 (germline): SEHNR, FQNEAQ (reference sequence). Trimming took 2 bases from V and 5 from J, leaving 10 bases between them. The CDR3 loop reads CASSLLIVDEQYF. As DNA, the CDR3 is TGTGCCAGCAGCTTACTTATCGTTGACGAGCAGTACTTC.

The CDR3 region is CASSLDRAYYGYTF. The CDR3, as DNA: TGTGCCAGCAGTTTAGACAGGGCCTACTATGGCTACACCTTC. The chain has TRBV27 and TRBJ1-2; 7 bases are shared with TRBD1. The trim removed 2 bases at V and 3 bases at J, leaving 3 bases unmatched. Germline V gives CDR1 MNHEY, CDR2 SMNVEV (reference sequence). The CDR3 runs 14 residues.

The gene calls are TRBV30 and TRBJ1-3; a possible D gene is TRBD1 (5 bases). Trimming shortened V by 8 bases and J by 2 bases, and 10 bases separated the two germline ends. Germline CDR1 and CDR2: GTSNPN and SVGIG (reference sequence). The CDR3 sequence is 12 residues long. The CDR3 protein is CAGRVTGNTIYF. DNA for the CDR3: TGTGCCGGCAGGGTAACTGGAAACACCATATATTTT.

The CDR3 loop is CASIGTSGTYNEQFF. In DNA, the CDR3 is TGTGCCAGCATCGGGACTAGCGGGACATACAATGAGCAGTTCTTC. The chain combines TRBV7-6 with TRBJ2-1, with 13 nucleotides matching TRBD2. Germline values: CDR1 SGHVS, CDR2 FNYEAQ. There are 15 residues in the CDR3. V shed 7 bases, J shed 4 bases, and the junction held 4 bases outside the gene matches.

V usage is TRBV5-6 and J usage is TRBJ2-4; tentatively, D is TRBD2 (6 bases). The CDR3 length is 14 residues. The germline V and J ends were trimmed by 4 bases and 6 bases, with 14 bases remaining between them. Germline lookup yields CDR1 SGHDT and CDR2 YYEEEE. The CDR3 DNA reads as TGTGCCAGCAGCGCCCCCGGGGGACGAAACATTCAGTACTTC. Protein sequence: CASSAPGGRNIQYF.

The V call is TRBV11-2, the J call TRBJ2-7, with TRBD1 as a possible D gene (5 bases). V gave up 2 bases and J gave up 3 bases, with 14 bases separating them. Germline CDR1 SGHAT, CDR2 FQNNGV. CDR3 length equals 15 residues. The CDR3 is CASSLPGFNIYEQYF. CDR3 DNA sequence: TGTGCCAGCAGCTTACCAGGGTTTAACATCTACGAGCAGTACTTC.

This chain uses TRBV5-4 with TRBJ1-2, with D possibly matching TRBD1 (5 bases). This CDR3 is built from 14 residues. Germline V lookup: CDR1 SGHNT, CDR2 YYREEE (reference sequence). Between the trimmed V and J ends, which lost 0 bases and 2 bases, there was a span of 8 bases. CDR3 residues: CASSLAKGNYGYTF. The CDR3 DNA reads TGTGCCAGCAGCTTGGCAAAGGGGAACTATGGCTACACCTTC.

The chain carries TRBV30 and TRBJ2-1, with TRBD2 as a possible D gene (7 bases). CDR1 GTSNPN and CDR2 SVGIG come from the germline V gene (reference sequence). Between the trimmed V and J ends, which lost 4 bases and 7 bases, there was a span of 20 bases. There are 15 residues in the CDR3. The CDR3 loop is CAWIRPGGLLNEQFF. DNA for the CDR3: TGTGCCTGGATCCGCCCCGGGGGGCTCCTAAATGAGCAGTTCTTC.

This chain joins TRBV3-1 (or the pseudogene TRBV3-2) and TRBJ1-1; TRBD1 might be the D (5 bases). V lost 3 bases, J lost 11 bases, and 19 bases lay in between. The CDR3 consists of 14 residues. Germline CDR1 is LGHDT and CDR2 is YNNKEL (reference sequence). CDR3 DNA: TGTGCCAGCAGCCAGGTGTCGCAGGGTGGGCGGGCTTTCTTT. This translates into CASSQVSQGGRAFF.

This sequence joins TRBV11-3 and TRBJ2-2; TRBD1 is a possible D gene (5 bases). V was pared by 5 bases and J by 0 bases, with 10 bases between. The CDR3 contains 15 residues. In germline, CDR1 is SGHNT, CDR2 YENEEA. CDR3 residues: CASSPGQANTGELFF. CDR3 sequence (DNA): TGTGCCAGCAGCCCAGGACAAGCGAACACCGGGGAGCTGTTTTTT. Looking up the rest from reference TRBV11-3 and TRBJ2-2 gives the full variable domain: EAGVVQSPRYKIIEKKQPVAFWCNPISGHNTLYWYLQNLGQGPELLIRYENEEAVDDSQLPKDRFSAERLKGVDSTLKIQPAELGDSAVYLCASSPGQANTGELFFGEGSRLTVL.

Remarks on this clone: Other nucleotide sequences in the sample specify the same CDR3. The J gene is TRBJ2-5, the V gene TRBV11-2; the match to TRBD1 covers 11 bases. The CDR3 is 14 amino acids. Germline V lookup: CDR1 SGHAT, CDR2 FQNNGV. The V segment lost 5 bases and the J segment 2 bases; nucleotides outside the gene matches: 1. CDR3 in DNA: TGTGCCAGCAGCCGGGACAGGGGGCAAGAGACCCAGTACTTC. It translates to CASSRDRGQETQYF.

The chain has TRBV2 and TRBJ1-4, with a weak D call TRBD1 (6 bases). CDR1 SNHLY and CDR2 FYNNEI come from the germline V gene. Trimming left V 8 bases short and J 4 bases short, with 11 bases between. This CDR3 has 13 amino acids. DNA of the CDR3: TGTGCCAGCCTCCAGGGGAATAATGAAAAACTGTTTTTT. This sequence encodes CASLQGNNEKLFF.

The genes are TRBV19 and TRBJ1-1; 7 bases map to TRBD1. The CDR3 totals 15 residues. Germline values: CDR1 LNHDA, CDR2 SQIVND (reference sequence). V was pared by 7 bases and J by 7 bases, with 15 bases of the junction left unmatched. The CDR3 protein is CASTRRQGQPFEAFF. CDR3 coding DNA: TGTGCCAGTACACGAAGACAGGGTCAACCTTTTGAAGCTTTCTTT. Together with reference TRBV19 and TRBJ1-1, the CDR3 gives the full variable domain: DGGITQSPKYLFRKEGQNVTLSCEQNLNHDAMYWYRQDPGQGLRLIYYSQIVNDFQKGDIAEGYSVSREKKESFPLTVTSAQKNPTAFYLCASTRRQGQPFEAFFGQGTRLTVV.

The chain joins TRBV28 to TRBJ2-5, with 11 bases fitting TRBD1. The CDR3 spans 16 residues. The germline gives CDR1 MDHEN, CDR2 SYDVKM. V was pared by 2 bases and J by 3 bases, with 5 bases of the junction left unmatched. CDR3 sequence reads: CASSLAGQGAEETQYF. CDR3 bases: TGTGCCAGCAGTTTAGCCGGACAGGGGGCTGAAGAGACCCAGTACTTC.

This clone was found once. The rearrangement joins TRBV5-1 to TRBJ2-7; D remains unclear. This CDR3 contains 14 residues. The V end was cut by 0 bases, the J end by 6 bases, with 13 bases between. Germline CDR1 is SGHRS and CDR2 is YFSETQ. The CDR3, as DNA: TGCGCCAGCAGCTTGGGCTTTTTAGTTGGCGAGCAGTACTTC. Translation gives CASSLGFLVGEQYF.

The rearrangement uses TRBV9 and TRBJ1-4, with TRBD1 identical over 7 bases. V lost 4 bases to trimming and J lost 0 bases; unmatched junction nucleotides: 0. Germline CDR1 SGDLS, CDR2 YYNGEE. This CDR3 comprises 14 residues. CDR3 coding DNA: TGTGCCAGCAGCACAGGGGCAACTAATGAAAAACTGTTTTTT. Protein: CASSTGATNEKLFF.

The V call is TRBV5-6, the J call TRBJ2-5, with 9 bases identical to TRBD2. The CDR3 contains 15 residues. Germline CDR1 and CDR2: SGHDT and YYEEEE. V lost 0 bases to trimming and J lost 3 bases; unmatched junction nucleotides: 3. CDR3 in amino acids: CASSLERGVKETQYF. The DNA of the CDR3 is TGTGCCAGCAGCTTGGAGCGGGGGGTTAAAGAGACCCAGTACTTC.

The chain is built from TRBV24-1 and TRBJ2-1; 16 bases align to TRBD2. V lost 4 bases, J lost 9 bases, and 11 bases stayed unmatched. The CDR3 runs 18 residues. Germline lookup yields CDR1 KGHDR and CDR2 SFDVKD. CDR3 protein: CATSDTAGLAGGPGEQFF. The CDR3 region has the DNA TGTGCCACCAGTGACACTGCGGGACTAGCGGGGGGGCCGGGTGAGCAGTTCTTC.

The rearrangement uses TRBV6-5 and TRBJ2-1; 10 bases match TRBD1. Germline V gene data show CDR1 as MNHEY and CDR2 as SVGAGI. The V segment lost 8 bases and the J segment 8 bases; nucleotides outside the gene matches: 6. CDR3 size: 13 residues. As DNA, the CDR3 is TGTGCCAGCCAAGAGACAGGGGGCTATGAGCAGTTCTTC. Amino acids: CASQETGGYEQFF.

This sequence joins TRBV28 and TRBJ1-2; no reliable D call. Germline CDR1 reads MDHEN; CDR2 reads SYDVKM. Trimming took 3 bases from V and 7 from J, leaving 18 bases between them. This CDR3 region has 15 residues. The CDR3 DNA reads TGTGCCAGCAGTTTTCCACTGGGCCAAGTTGGTGGCTACACCTTC. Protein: CASSFPLGQVGGYTF.

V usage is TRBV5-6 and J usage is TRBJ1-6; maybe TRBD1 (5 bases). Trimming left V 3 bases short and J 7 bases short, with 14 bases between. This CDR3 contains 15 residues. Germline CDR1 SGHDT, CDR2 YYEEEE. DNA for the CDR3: TGTGCCAGCAGCTGGAGGGGACCGGTCAATTCACCCCTCCACTTT. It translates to CASSWRGPVNSPLHF. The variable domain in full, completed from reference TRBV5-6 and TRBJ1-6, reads DAGVTQSPTHLIKTRGQQVTLRCSPKSGHDTVSWYQQALGQGPQFIFQYYEEEERQRGNFPDRFSGHQFPNYSSELNVNALLLGDSALYLCASSWRGPVNSPLHFGNGTRLTVT.

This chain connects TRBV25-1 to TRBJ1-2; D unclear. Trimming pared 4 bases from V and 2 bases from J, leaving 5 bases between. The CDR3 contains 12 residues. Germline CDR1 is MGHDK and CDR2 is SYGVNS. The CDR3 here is CASSVENYGYTF. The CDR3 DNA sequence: TGTGCCAGCAGTGTAGAAAACTATGGCTACACCTTC.